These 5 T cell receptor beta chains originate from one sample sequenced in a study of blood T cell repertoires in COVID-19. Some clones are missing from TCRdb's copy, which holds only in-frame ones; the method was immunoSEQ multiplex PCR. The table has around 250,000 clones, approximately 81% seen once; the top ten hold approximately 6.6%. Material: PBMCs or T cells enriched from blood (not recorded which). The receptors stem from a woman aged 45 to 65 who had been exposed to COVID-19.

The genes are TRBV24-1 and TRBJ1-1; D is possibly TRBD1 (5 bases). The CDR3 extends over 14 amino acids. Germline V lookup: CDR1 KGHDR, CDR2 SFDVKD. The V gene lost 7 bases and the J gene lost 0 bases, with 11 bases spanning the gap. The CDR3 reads CATSRTGVNTEAFF. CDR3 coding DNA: TGTGCCACCAGCCGTACAGGCGTGAACACTGAAGCTTTCTTT.

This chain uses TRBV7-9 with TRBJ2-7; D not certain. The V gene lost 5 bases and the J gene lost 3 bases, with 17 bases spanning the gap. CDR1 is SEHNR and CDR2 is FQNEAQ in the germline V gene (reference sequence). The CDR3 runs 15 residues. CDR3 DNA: TGTGCCAGCAGCCCCCCCCTAGTGCCCATCTACGAGCAGTACTTC. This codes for CASSPPLVPIYEQYF.

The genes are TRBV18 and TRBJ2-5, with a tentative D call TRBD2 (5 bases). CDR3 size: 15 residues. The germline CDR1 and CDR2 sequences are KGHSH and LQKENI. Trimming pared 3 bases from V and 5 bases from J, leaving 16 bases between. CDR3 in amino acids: CASSPQIGVAETQYF. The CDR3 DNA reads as TGTGCCAGCTCACCCCAGATCGGGGTAGCGGAGACCCAGTACTTC.

The CDR3 is CASSLVGAAGETQYF. Here the CDR3 DNA reads TGTGCCAGCAGCTTGGTCGGGGCCGCGGGGGAGACCCAGTACTTC. The V gene is TRBV7-7, the J gene TRBJ2-5, with D possibly matching TRBD2 (6 bases). CDR1 and CDR2 from the germline V gene are SSHAT and FNYEAQ (reference sequence). CDR3 size: 15 residues. Trimming left V 3 bases short and J 5 bases short, with 16 bases between.

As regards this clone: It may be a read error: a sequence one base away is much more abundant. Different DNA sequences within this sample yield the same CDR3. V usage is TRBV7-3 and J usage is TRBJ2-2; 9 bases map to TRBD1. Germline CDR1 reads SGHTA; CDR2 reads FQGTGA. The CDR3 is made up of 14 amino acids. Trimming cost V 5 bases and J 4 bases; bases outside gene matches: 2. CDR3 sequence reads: CASSLTGGTGELFF. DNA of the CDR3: TGTGCCAGCAGCCTGACAGGGGGCACCGGGGAGCTGTTTTTT. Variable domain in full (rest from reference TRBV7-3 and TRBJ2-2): GAGVSQTPSNKVTEKGKYVELRCDPISGHTALYWYRQSLGQGPEFLIYFQGTGAADDSGLPNDRFFAVRPEGSVSTLKIQRTERGDSAVYLCASSLTGGTGELFFGEGSRLTVL.